Listed below are T cell receptor beta chains from one sample, sequenced in a study of T cell repertoires in cytomegalovirus infection. These receptors have no identified antigens. TCRdb ran MiXCR on the reads and lists one entry per CDR3 protein. The sample contains 250,000 to 300,000 distinct CDR3 sequences, 20% to 25% of which appear only once. Sample: cultured PBMCs, taken from culture after CMV antigen stimulation. The receptors originated from a human donor in good health (CMV status not recorded). Some clones in this sample may be carry-over from other donors' samples. CDR3s include the opening cysteine and the closing phenylalanine or tryptophan. D genes are given only for firm matches. Clone size is shown for a subset of rows, as once, few, many or a class of expanded clone.

cdr3_nt,cdr3_aa,j_call,clone_size,v_call,d_call
TGTGCCAGCCACCCGAGTAGCGGGAGAGGGGAGACCCAGTACTTC,CASHPSSGRGETQYF,TRBJ2-5,NA,TRBV28,TRBD2
TGTGCCAGCATCAACGGCGTGGGCGGGGGCACTGAAGCTTTCTTT,CASINGVGGGTEAFF,TRBJ1-1,few,TRBV28,NA
TGTGCCAGCAGTGACGAAGGGAGGGGGGTACTTAGCACAGATACGCAGTATTTT,CASSDEGRGVLSTDTQYF,TRBJ2-3,few,TRBV6-1,NA
TGTGCCAGCAGCTTAGGGGGCAGGGCGGGAGAAATCACAGATACGCAGTATTTT,CASSLGGRAGEITDTQYF,TRBJ2-3,NA,TRBV11-2,TRBD2
TGTGCCTGGTATACCCTCGAGACGGGCATCTATGGCTACACCTTC,CAWYTLETGIYGYTF,TRBJ1-2,NA,TRBV30,NA
TGTGCCAGCAGCCCATCCCAGTTAGAAAAACTGTTTTTT,CASSPSQLEKLFF,TRBJ1-4,many,TRBV7-2,NA
TGTGCCAGCAGCTTTGGTGTCGAGCAGTTCTTC,CASSFGVEQFF,TRBJ2-1,few,TRBV7-9,NA
TGTGCCTGGAGTGGAGGGGACAATCAGCCCCAGCATTTT,CAWSGGDNQPQHF,TRBJ1-5,many,TRBV30,NA
TGCGCCAGCAGCCAGGGCGGCAGGGGGAAATATGGCTACACCTTC,CASSQGGRGKYGYTF,TRBJ1-2,NA,TRBV4-3,TRBD1
TGTGCCAGCAGCTTCATTGACAGGGTCGGATATGGCTACACCTTC,CASSFIDRVGYGYTF,TRBJ1-2,NA,TRBV7-2,TRBD1
TGTGCCAGCAGCCAAGAAGGGGGCTCTGGGGCCAACGTCCTGACTTTC,CASSQEGGSGANVLTF,TRBJ2-6,many,TRBV4-2,NA
TGTGCCAGCAGCCCCCGAATGGCGGGAGGCTCCGGGGAGCTGTTTTTT,CASSPRMAGGSGELFF,TRBJ2-2,few,TRBV7-2,TRBD2
TGTGCCAGCAGTTACCCCGGGAAGGATGGCTACACCTTC,CASSYPGKDGYTF,TRBJ1-2,few,TRBV6-5,NA
TGTGCCAGCAGCTTGGGCCTAGCGGGAGGGCCCACCGGGGAGCTGTTTTTT,CASSLGLAGGPTGELFF,TRBJ2-2,NA,TRBV5-4,TRBD2
TGTGCCAGCAGCTCGTCCATGTTGGGGGAGCTGTTTTTT,CASSSSMLGELFF,TRBJ2-2,many,TRBV7-3,NA
TGTGCCAGCAGCTTGGGCCTAGATAGTTCCAATGAGCAGTTCTTC,CASSLGLDSSNEQFF,TRBJ2-1,few,TRBV5-6,NA
TGTGCCAGTTCCTCCTTCTCGGGAGGTGCGTACGAGCAGTACTTC,CASSSFSGGAYEQYF,TRBJ2-7,NA,TRBV19,TRBD2
TGTGCCAGCAGCCAATATTCGGGACAGGGCTTGTACAATGAGCAGTTCTTC,CASSQYSGQGLYNEQFF,TRBJ2-1,NA,TRBV14,TRBD1
TGTGCCAGCAGAGGGGCCTCCTCCTACGAGCAGTACTTC,CASRGASSYEQYF,TRBJ2-7,NA,TRBV28,NA
TGCAGTGCTCCGATTAGCGGGAGAGACGACTACAATGAGCAGTTCTTC,CSAPISGRDDYNEQFF,TRBJ2-1,NA,TRBV20-1,TRBD2
TGTGCCAGTAGTGTCATAGCGGGAGGCACATACAATGAGCAGTTCTTC,CASSVIAGGTYNEQFF,TRBJ2-1,NA,TRBV19,TRBD2
TGTGCCAGCAGCTCCTCTCGGGGGAGATTTGGCTACACCTTC,CASSSSRGRFGYTF,TRBJ1-2,many,TRBV7-2,NA
TGTGCCACCACAGGGGCGCACACCGGGGAGCTGTTTTTT,CATTGAHTGELFF,TRBJ2-2,few,TRBV6-5,TRBD1
TGTGCCAGCAGCTTAGCGGCCACCATGAACACTGAAGCTTTCTTT,CASSLAATMNTEAFF,TRBJ1-1,few,TRBV7-2,NA
TGCAGTGCTAGGCTGGCGGGGCGCAGCTCCTACGAGCAGTACTTC,CSARLAGRSSYEQYF,TRBJ2-7,NA,TRBV20-1,NA
TGCGCCAGCAGTCCGTGGCGGGAACCCCTCACAGATACGCAGTATTTT,CASSPWREPLTDTQYF,TRBJ2-3,few,TRBV10-2,NA
TGCGCCAGCAGCGAGGGACAGGGACTAGCTGGGCTGGGAGAGCTGTTTTTT,CASSEGQGLAGLGELFF,TRBJ2-2,NA,TRBV5-1,NA
TGCGCCAGCAGCCCAGGGACCTTCTCCTACAATGAGCAGTTCTTC,CASSPGTFSYNEQFF,TRBJ2-1,NA,TRBV4-1,NA
TGTGCCAGCAGTACAACACAGGGGGCCGTCTCTGGAAACACCATATATTTT,CASSTTQGAVSGNTIYF,TRBJ1-3,few,TRBV6-5,TRBD1
TGTGCCAGCAGTCCAATTAGGACTAGCGGGACCTACAATGAGCAGTTCTTC,CASSPIRTSGTYNEQFF,TRBJ2-1,NA,TRBV27,TRBD2
TGTGCCAGCAGCTCCATTCGTGCGGGTCAGGGACAAGAGACCCAGTACTTC,CASSSIRAGQGQETQYF,TRBJ2-5,few,TRBV7-2,NA
TGTGCCAGCAGTTGGAGCCGCACTGAAGCTTTCTTT,CASSWSRTEAFF,TRBJ1-1,few,TRBV12-3/TRBV12-4,NA
TGTGCCAGCAGCTTAGGGGGTGTAGCGGTTTACCAAGAGACCCAGTACTTC,CASSLGGVAVYQETQYF,TRBJ2-5,many,TRBV7-2,NA
TGTGCCAGCAGATATTTAGGGGCAGGGGGTAATTCACCCCTCCACTTT,CASRYLGAGGNSPLHF,TRBJ1-6,NA,TRBV11-2,TRBD1
TGCAGTGCTACCAGGCCTGCTGAATACAATGAGCAGTTCTTC,CSATRPAEYNEQFF,TRBJ2-1,NA,TRBV20-1,NA
TGCGCCAGCAGCCAAGAAAGTGGGCGGGGGTACGAGCAGTACTTC,CASSQESGRGYEQYF,TRBJ2-7,many,TRBV4-3,TRBD2
TGTGCCACCAGTGGCTTAGCGGGCGACGTATACAATGAGCAGTTCTTC,CATSGLAGDVYNEQFF,TRBJ2-1,NA,TRBV24-1,TRBD2
TGTGCCAGCAGCTTTTCGCCACAAGAGACCCAGTACTTC,CASSFSPQETQYF,TRBJ2-5,NA,TRBV7-2,NA
TGTGCCAGCAGTTTCGACAATCAGCCCCAGCATTTT,CASSFDNQPQHF,TRBJ1-5,many,TRBV12-3/TRBV12-4,NA
TGTGCCACCGGGAAAAGCATTCGCTCCTACAATGAGCAGTTCTTC,CATGKSIRSYNEQFF,TRBJ2-1,NA,TRBV6-6,NA
TGTGCCAGCACCAAACTAGGTGGGGCCGGGGAGCTGTTTTTT,CASTKLGGAGELFF,TRBJ2-2,NA,TRBV6-5,NA
TGTGCCAGCAGTTTTCAGCCGACGGGAGTGCCCTACAATGAGCAGTTCTTC,CASSFQPTGVPYNEQFF,TRBJ2-1,NA,TRBV12-3/TRBV12-4,NA
TGTGCCACGAGGGGACTAGCTGAGACCGGGGAGCTGTTTTTT,CATRGLAETGELFF,TRBJ2-2,NA,TRBV10-3,TRBD2
TGTGCCAGCAGCTTATATTCAGCGGGCACAGATACGCAGTATTTT,CASSLYSAGTDTQYF,TRBJ2-3,many,TRBV7-3,NA
TGTGCCAGCAGCCCAGCCGGGACCTACGAGCAGTACTTC,CASSPAGTYEQYF,TRBJ2-7,many,TRBV7-2,NA
TGTGCCAGCAGCGCCGGGACTAGCGGAGCAGATACGCAGTATTTT,CASSAGTSGADTQYF,TRBJ2-3,few,TRBV7-6,TRBD2
TGCAGCGTTGAAGACCGAGCGGGCGGCTCTGGGGCCAACGTCCTGACTTTC,CSVEDRAGGSGANVLTF,TRBJ2-6,NA,TRBV29-1,NA
TGTGCCTGGATCAGGGGGCCCACCGGGGAGCTGTTTTTT,CAWIRGPTGELFF,TRBJ2-2,NA,TRBV30,TRBD1
TGTGCCAGCTCATCGGGTGGTGAAGCTTTCTTT,CASSSGGEAFF,TRBJ1-1,many,TRBV12-3/TRBV12-4,NA
TGCACCAGCAGCCCTCAATACCGTGACAGACTCTACAATGAGCAGTTCTTC,CTSSPQYRDRLYNEQFF,TRBJ2-1,NA,TRBV4-1,NA
TGTGCCAGCAGCTTAGCCATGGAGACCCAGTACTTC,CASSLAMETQYF,TRBJ2-5,many,TRBV7-2,NA
TGTGCCAGCGGAACTTGGGGCCAAGAGACCCAGTACTTC,CASGTWGQETQYF,TRBJ2-5,many,TRBV7-6,NA
TGTGCTAGTGGTTTGTCGACTAGCGGGACGTTCTTC,CASGLSTSGTFF,TRBJ2-1,NA,TRBV12-5,TRBD2
TGTGCCAGCAGTCCCCGGGTGGGGTCGGATACGCAGTATTTT,CASSPRVGSDTQYF,TRBJ2-3,many,TRBV28,NA
TGTGCCACCTCTTCTAGCGGGAGATACACCGGGGAGCTGTTTTTT,CATSSSGRYTGELFF,TRBJ2-2,many,TRBV6-6,TRBD2
TGTGCCAGCAGCTTTACACGGGGACAGTTGGGTGAGCAGTTCTTC,CASSFTRGQLGEQFF,TRBJ2-1,many,TRBV7-2,TRBD1
TGCAGTGCGGTGAGCGGGCGGAGCACAGATACGCAGTATTTT,CSAVSGRSTDTQYF,TRBJ2-3,NA,TRBV20-1,NA
TGTGCCAGCAGCTTCGTCCGCTCCTACAATGAGCAGTTCTTC,CASSFVRSYNEQFF,TRBJ2-1,few,TRBV7-9,NA
TGTGCCAGCAGCGGAGGAGGGACCGCCGCTAACACTGAAGCTTTCTTT,CASSGGGTAANTEAFF,TRBJ1-1,few,TRBV11-2,NA
TGCGCCAGCAGCCAAGACCGGGGGGGAGGCACAGATACGCAGTATTTT,CASSQDRGGGTDTQYF,TRBJ2-3,few,TRBV4-3,TRBD2